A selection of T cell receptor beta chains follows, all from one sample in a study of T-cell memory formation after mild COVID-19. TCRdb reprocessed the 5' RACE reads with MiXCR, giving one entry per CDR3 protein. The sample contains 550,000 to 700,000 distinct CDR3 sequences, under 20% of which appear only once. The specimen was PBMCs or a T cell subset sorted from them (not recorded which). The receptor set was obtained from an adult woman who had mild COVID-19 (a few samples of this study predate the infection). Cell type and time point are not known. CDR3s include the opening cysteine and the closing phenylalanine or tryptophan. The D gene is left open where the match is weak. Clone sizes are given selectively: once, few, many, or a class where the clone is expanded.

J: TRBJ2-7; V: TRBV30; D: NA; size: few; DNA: TGTGCCTGGAGTGGCCCAGACGTCGGCGGTTACGAGCAGTACTTC; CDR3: CAWSGPDVGGYEQYF
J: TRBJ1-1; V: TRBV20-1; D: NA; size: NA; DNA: TGCAGTGCTATTGAGGGCGTCTCAGGGGCCCTAATGAACACTGAAGCTTTCTTT; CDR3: CSAIEGVSGALMNTEAFF
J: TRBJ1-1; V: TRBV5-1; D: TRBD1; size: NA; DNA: TGCGCCAGCAGCTTACCCGGGACAGGGGGCCCTGAAGCTTTCTTT; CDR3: CASSLPGTGGPEAFF
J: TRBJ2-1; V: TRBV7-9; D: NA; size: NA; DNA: TGTGCCAGCACCCTAGAGCCCCCTTGGGGCCATGAGCAGTTCTTC; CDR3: CASTLEPPWGHEQFF
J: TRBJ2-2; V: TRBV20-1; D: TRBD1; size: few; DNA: TGCAGTGCTAGCCGGGGACAGATCAACACCGGGGAGCTGTTTTTT; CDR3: CSASRGQINTGELFF
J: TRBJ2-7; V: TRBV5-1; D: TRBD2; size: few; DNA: TGCGCCAGCAGCCTTACCGGGACTACCCACTACGAGCAGTACTTC; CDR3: CASSLTGTTHYEQYF
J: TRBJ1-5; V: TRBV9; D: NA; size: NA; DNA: TGTGCCAGCAGCGTAGGGGGTGGGCAGCCCCAGCATTTT; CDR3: CASSVGGGQPQHF
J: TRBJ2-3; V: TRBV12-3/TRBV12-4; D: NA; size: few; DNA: TGTGCCAGCAGTTTCTGGGGGGGCTATAGCACAGATACGCAGTATTTT; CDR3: CASSFWGGYSTDTQYF
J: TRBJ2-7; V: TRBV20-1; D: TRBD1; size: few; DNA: TGCAGTACCCGCCGACAGGGAGACCACCACTTC; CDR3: CSTRRQGDHHF
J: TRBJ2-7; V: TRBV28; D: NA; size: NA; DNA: TGTGCCAGCAGTCCGACAGCACCCTACTACGAGCAGTACTTC; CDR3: CASSPTAPYYEQYF
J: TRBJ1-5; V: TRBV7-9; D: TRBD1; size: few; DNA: TGTGCCAGCAGCTCCGGACAGGGGGCGAGCAATCAGCCCCAGCATTTT; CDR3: CASSSGQGASNQPQHF
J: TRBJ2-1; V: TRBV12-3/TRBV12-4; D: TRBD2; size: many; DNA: TGTGCCAGCAGTTTTGGACTAGCGGGAGCCCTCAATGGTGAGCAGTTCTTC; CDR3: CASSFGLAGALNGEQFF
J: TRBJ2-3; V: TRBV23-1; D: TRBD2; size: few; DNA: TGCGCCAGCAGTCAATCGGAGACTAGCGAATTCAGCACAGATACGCAGTATTTT; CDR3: CASSQSETSEFSTDTQYF
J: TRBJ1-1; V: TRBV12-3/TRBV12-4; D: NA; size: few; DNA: TGTGCCAGCAGTTTCGTAAAAAGACAGTACACTGAAGCTTTCTTT; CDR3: CASSFVKRQYTEAFF
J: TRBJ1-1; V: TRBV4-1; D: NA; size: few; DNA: TGCGCCAGCAGCCCCTCAGGGTCGGGGGGGGAAGCTTTCTTT; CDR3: CASSPSGSGGEAFF
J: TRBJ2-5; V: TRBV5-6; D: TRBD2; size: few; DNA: TGTGCCAGCAGCTTACCTAGCGGGGTCCCACGTCGGGAGACCCAGTACTTC; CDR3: CASSLPSGVPRRETQYF
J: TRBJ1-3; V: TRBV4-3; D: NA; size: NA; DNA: TGCGCCAGCAGCCAAGAGAGTGGTGCACGCTCTGGAAACACCATATATTTT; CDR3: CASSQESGARSGNTIYF
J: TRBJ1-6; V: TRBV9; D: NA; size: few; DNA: TGTGCCAGCAGCCCCGTGCCGGACAGTGGGGACCTAGCCTATTCACCCCTCCACTTT; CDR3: CASSPVPDSGDLAYSPLHF
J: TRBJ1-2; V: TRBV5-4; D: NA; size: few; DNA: TGTGCCAGCAGCTTGGCCTCGGTTGATGGCTACACCTTC; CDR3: CASSLASVDGYTF
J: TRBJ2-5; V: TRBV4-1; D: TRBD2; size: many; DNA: TGCGCCAGCAGCCGGGGAGGACTAGCGTTCCAAGAGACCCAGTACTTC; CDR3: CASSRGGLAFQETQYF
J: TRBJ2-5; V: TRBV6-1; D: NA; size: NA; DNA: TGTGCCAGCAGTGAAAAATTCCGAGGGTACGAGACCCAGTACTTC; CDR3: CASSEKFRGYETQYF
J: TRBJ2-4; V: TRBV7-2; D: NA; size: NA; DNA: TGTGCCAGCAGCCCCGACTCGCGGGATTACGCCAAAAACATTCAGTGCTTC; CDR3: CASSPDSRDYAKNIQCF